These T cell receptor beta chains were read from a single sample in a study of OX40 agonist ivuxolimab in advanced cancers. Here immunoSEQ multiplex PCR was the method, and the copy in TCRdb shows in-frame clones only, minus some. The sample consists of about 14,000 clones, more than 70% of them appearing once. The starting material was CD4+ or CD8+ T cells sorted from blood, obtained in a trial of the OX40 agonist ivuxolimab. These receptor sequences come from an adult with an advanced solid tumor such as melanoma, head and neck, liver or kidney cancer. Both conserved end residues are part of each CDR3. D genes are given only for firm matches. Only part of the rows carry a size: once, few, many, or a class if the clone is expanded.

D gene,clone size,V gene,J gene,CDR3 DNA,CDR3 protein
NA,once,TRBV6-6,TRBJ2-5,TGTGCCAGCAGTTACCCAGGGGCGCAAGAGACCCAGTACTTC,CASSYPGAQETQYF
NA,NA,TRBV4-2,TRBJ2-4,TGTGCCAGCAGCCAAGATCGAACTAGCAGCTTAGCCAAAAACATTCAGTACTTC,CASSQDRTSSLAKNIQYF
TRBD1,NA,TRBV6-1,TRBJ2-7,TGTGCCAGCAGCGACCGGACAGGGTTTGTCGAGCAGTACTTC,CASSDRTGFVEQYF
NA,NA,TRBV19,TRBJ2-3,TGTGCCAGTAGTATAGATGCGAGCGGAACAGATACGCAGTATTTT,CASSIDASGTDTQYF
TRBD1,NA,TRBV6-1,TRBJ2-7,TGTGCCAGCAGGCAGGGGGCTTCCTCCTACGAGCAGTACTTC,CASRQGASSYEQYF
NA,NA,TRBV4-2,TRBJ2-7,TGTGCCAGCAGCCAACTCAGGGGTAACGAGCAGTACTTC,CASSQLRGNEQYF
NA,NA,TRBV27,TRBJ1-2,TGTGCCAGCAGTTTATCGGGCGGATATGGCTACACCTTC,CASSLSGGYGYTF
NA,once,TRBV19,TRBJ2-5,TGTGCCAGTAGTATAGACGGGACCCAGTACTTC,CASSIDGTQYF
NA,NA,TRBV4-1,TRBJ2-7,TGCGCCAGCAGCCAAACCACGGCCTACGAGCAGTACTTC,CASSQTTAYEQYF
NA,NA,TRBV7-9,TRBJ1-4,TGTGCCAGCAGCCCGGACCGAAAACTGTTTTTT,CASSPDRKLFF
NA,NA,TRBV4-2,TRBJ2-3,TGTGCCAGCAGCCAAGAGCTTCTAGCGCGCACAGATACGCAGTATTTT,CASSQELLARTDTQYF
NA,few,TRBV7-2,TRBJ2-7,TGTGCCAGCAGCTTACCCGGAGGGAGGGAGCAGTACTTC,CASSLPGGREQYF
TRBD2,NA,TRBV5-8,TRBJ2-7,TGTGCCAGCAGCCCCGGGACTAGCTTCTACGAGCAGTACTTC,CASSPGTSFYEQYF
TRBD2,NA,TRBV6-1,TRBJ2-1,TGTGCCAGCACCTTTAGCGGGGACTCCTACAATGAGCAGTTCTTC,CASTFSGDSYNEQFF
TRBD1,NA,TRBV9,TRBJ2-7,TGTGCCAGCAGCGTAGACCAGGGGGCCTACGAGCAGTACTTC,CASSVDQGAYEQYF
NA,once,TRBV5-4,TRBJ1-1,TGTGCCAGCAGCTCTGAGCTTGGGAGGAACACTGAAGCTTTCTTC,CASSSELGRNTEAFF
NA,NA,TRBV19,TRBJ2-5,TGTGCCAGTAGTATAGGGCAAGAGACCCAGTACTTC,CASSIGQETQYF
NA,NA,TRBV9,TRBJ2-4,TGTGCCAGCAGCCCCAGCGGTCTAGCCAAAAACATTCAGTACTTC,CASSPSGLAKNIQYF
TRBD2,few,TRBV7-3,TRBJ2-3,TGTGCCAGCAGCCCCGGGACTAGCGGCACAGATACGCAGTATTTT,CASSPGTSGTDTQYF
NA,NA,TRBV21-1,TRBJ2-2,TGTGCCAGCAGCCGACGGTGTAGTGACACCGGGGAGCTGTTTTTT,CASSRRCSDTGELFF
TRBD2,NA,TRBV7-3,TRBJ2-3,TGTGCCAGCAGCTTAACTAGCGGGAGCTTGAATACGCAGTATTTT,CASSLTSGSLNTQYF
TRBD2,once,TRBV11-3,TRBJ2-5,TGTGCCAGCAGCTTCAGTAGCGGGAGCCGGGAGACCCAGTACTTC,CASSFSSGSRETQYF